Ten or more counts support the clone carrying this T cell receptor (beta chain). Its antigen is not identified. These data are taken from a study of human T cells and chemical hapten exposure. V lost 5 bases, J lost 6 bases, and 5 bases stayed unmatched. Germline V gives CDR1 SQVTM, CDR2 ANQGSEA. The CDR3 loop spans 13 amino acids. Study findings and constraints: Expanded TCRs made up significantly more big CDR3 similarity clusters than controls did.

Time point denoted: patch test 3, about 24 weeks after DPC sensitization. The treatment denotes: therapeutic diphenylcyclopropenone sensitization with weekly scalp DPC. TCRdb reanalysed the RACE reads using MiXCR and keeps one entry per CDR3 protein. The repertoire consists of under 130,000 distinct CDR3 sequences, with under 35% occurring once and the leading ten covering approximately 3%. Sample: whole blood, taken in connection with sensitization to the hapten diphenylcyclopropenone (DPC). This clonotype was sampled from a man in his forties with alopecia areata. Some clones in this sample may be carry-over from other donors' samples. The rearrangement links TRBV29-1 to TRBJ2-1; TRBD2 agrees at 9 bases. CDR3 DNA: TGCAGCGTTCCTAGCGGGAAAGGCAATGAGCAGTTCTTC. This sequence encodes CSVPSGKGNEQFF.